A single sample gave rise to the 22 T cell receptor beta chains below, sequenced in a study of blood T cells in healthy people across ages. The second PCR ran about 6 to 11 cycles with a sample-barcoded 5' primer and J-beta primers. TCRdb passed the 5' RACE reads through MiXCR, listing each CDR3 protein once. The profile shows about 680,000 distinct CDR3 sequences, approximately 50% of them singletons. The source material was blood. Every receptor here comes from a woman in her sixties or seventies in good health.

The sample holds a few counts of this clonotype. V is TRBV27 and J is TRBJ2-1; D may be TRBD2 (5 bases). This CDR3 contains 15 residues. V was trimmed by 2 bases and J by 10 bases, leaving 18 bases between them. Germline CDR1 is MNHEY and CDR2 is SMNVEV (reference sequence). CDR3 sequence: CASSLRPRTGEEQFF. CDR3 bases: TGTGCCAGCAGTTTAAGGCCTCGAACTGGGGAGGAGCAGTTCTTC.

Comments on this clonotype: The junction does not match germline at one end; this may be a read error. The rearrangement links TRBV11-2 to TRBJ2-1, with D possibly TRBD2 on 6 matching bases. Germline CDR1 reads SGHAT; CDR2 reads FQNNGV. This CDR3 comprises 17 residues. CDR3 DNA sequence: TGCGCCAGCAGCCAAGATCCCCCCGGGGGAGGCTACAATGAGCAGTTCTTC. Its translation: CASSQDPPGGGYNEQFF.

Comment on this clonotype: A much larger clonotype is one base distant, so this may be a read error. The CDR3 spells CASSRAEPYERYF. The CDR3 coding sequence is TGTGCCAGCAGCCGGGCCGAACCCTACGAGCGGTACTTC. V gene TRBV28 combines with J gene TRBJ2-7; D gene uncertain. CDR1 MDHEN and CDR2 SYDVKM come from the germline V gene. The CDR3 sequence is 13 residues long.

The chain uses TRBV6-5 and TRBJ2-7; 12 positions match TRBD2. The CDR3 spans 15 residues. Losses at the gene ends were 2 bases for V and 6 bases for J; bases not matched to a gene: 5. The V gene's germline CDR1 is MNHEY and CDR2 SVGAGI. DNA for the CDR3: TGTGCCAGCAGTTACGTGACTAGCGGGAGAGCCGAGCAGTACTTC. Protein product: CASSYVTSGRAEQYF.

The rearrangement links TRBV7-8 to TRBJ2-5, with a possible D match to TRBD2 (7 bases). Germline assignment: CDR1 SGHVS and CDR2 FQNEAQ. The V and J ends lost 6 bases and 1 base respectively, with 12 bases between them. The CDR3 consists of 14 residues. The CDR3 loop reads CASRGGGGQETQYF. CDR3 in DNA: TGTGCCAGCAGGGGCGGGGGCGGCCAAGAGACCCAGTACTTC.

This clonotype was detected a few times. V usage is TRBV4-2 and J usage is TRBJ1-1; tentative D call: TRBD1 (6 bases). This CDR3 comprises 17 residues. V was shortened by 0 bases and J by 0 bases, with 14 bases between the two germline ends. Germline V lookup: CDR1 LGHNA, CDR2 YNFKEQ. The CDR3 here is CASSQDLGGLVNTEAFF. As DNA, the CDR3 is TGTGCCAGCAGCCAAGATCTGGGGGGGCTCGTGAACACTGAAGCTTTCTTT.

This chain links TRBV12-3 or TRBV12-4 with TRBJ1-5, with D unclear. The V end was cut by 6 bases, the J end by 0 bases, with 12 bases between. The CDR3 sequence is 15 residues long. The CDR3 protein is CASRLRGNSNQPQHF. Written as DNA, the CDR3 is TGTGCCAGCAGGCTTCGGGGAAATAGCAATCAGCCCCAGCATTTT.

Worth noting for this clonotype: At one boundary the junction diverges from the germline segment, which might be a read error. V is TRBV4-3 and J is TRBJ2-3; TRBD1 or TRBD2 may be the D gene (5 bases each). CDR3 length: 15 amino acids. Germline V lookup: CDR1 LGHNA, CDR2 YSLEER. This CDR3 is CVSSQVRGVGDTQYF. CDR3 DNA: TGCGTCAGCAGCCAAGTAAGAGGGGTGGGAGATACGCAGTATTTT.

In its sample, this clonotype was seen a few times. The CDR3 bases are TGCAGTGCGGGCCCCCGCGGGTCCTATGGCTACACCTTC. Protein: CSAGPRGSYGYTF. The chain carries TRBV20-1 and TRBJ1-2, with D unclear. With 6 bases removed from V and 4 bases from J, the gap between germline ends came to 15 bases. This CDR3 spans 13 amino acids. Germline V gene lookup returns CDR1 DFQATT and CDR2 SNEGSKA (reference sequence).

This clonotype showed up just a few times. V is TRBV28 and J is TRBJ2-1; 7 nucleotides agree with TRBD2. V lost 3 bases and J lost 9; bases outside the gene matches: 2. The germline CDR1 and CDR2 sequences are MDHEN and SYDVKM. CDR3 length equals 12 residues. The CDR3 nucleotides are TGTGCCAGCAGTTTCGAGCGGGGTGAGCAGTTCTTC. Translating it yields CASSFERGEQFF.

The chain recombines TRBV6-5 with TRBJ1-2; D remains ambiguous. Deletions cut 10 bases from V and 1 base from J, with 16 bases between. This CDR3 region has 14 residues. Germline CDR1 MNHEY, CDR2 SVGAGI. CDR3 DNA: TGTGCCACTAATAGAGCCGATAGTAACTATGGCTACACCTTC. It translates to CATNRADSNYGYTF.

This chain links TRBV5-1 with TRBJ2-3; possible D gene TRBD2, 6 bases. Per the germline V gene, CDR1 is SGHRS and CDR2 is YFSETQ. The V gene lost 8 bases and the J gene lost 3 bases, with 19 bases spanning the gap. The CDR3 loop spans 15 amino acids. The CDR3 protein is CASSSGPSGTDTQYF. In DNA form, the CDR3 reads TGCGCCAGTAGTTCGGGGCCCAGCGGGACAGATACGCAGTATTTT. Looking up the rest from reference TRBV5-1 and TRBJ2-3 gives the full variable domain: KAGVTQTPRYLIKTRGQQVTLSCSPISGHRSVSWYQQTPGQGLQFLFEYFSETQRNKGNFPGRFSGRQFSNSRSEMNVSTLELGDSALYLCASSSGPSGTDTQYFGPGTRLTVL.

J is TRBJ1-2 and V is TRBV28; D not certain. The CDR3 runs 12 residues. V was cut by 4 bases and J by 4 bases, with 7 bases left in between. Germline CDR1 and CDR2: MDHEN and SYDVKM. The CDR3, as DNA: TGTGCCAGCAGTTCGACACTCTATGGCTACACCTTC. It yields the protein CASSSTLYGYTF.

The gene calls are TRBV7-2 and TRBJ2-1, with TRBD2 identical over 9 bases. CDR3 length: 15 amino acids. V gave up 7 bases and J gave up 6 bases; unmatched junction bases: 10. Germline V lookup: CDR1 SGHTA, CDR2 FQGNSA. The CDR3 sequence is CASTIGLAGSNEQFF. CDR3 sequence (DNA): TGTGCCAGCACCATAGGGCTAGCGGGAAGCAATGAGCAGTTCTTC.

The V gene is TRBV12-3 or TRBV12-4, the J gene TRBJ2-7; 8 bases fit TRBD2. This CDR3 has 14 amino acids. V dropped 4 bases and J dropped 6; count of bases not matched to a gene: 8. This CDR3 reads CASSYMTSAAEQYF. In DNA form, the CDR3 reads TGTGCCAGCAGTTACATGACTAGCGCGGCCGAGCAGTACTTC.

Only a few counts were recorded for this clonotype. The CDR3 DNA reads TGCAGTGCTAGACATCCGACACTTCGGGAGACCCAGTACTTC. This sequence encodes CSARHPTLRETQYF. V and J are TRBV20-1 and TRBJ2-5; unclear D gene. The germline V and J ends were trimmed by 2 bases and 5 bases, with 15 bases remaining between them. The CDR3 loop spans 14 amino acids. Germline CDR1 DFQATT, CDR2 SNEGSKA (reference sequence).

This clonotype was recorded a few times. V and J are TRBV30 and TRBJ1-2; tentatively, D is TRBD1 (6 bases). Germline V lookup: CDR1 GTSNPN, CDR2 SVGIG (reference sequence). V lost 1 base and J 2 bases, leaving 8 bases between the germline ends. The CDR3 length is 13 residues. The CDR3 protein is CAWSGRGNYGYTF. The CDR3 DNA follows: TGTGCCTGGAGTGGCAGGGGCAACTATGGCTACACCTTC.

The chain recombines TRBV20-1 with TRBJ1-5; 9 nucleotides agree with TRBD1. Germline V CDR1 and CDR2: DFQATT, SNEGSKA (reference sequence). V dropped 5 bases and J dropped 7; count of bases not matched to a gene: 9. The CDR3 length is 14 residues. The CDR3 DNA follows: TGCAGTGCTTTCCCGGGACAGGGACAGCAGCCCCAGCATTTT. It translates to CSAFPGQGQQPQHF.

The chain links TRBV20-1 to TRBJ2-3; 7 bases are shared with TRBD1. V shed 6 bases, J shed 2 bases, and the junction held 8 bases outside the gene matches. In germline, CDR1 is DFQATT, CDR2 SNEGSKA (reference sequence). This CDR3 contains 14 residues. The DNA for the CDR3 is TGCAGTGCCCCGCCGACAGGGACCACAGATACGCAGTATTTT. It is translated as CSAPPTGTTDTQYF.

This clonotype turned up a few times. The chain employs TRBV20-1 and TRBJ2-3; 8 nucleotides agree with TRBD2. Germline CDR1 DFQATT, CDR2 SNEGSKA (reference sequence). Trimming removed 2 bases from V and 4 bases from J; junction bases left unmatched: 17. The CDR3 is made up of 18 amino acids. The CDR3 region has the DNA TGCAGTGCTAGAATGGGACTAGGAGCTGGATTGGGCGCAGATACGCAGTATTTT. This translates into CSARMGLGAGLGADTQYF.

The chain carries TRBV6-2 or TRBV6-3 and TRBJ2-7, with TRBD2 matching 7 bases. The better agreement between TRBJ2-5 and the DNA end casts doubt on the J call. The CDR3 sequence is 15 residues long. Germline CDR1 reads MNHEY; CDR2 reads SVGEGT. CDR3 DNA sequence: TGTGCCAGCAGTTCCCAAACTAGCGTGGAAGAGACCCAGTACTTC. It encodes CASSSQTSVEETQYF.

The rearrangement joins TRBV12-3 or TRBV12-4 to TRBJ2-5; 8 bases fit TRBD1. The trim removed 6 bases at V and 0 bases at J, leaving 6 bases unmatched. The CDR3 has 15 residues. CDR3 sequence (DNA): TGTGCCAGCAGGACAGGGGTGTCGTACCAAGAGACCCAGTACTTC. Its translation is CASRTGVSYQETQYF.